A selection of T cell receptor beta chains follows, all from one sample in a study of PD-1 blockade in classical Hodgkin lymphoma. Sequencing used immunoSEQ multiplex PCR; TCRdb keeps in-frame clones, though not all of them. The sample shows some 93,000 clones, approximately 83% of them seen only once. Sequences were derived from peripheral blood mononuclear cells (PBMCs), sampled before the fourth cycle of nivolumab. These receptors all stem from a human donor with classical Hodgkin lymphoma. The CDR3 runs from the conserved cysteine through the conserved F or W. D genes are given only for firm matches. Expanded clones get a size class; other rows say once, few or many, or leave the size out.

CDR3aa: CASSPTSGIAVNRRPNTGELFF; CDR3nt: TGCGCCAGCAGCCCTACAAGTGGAATAGCGGTTAATCGGCGACCGAACACCGGGGAGCTGTTTTTT; abundance: .; d_gene: .; v_gene: TRBV4-1; j_gene: TRBJ2-2
CDR3aa: CASSRGARTGELFF; CDR3nt: TGTGCCAGCAGTCGGGGGGCGCGGACCGGGGAGCTGTTTTTT; abundance: few; d_gene: .; v_gene: TRBV2; j_gene: TRBJ2-2
CDR3aa: CSARSGSTDTQYF; CDR3nt: TGCAGCGCCCGAAGCGGAAGCACAGATACGCAGTATTTT; abundance: once; d_gene: .; v_gene: TRBV29-1; j_gene: TRBJ2-3
CDR3aa: CASSQLYEQYF; CDR3nt: TGTGCCAGCTCACAACTCTACGAGCAGTACTTC; abundance: .; d_gene: .; v_gene: TRBV18; j_gene: TRBJ2-7
CDR3aa: CASSAGTTLGGNEQFF; CDR3nt: TGTGCCAGCAGCGCCGGGACGACCCTCGGGGGCAATGAGCAGTTCTTC; abundance: .; d_gene: .; v_gene: TRBV6-4; j_gene: TRBJ2-1
CDR3aa: CASSSPGTGSHEQYF; CDR3nt: TGTGCCAGCAGCTCCCCCGGGACAGGGTCCCACGAGCAGTACTTC; abundance: .; d_gene: TRBD1; v_gene: TRBV7-9; j_gene: TRBJ2-7
CDR3aa: CSVDSPVISYNEQFF; CDR3nt: TGCAGCGTTGATTCCCCTGTTATCTCCTACAATGAGCAGTTCTTC; abundance: .; d_gene: .; v_gene: TRBV29-1; j_gene: TRBJ2-1
CDR3aa: CASSFTGDGRTKRETQYF; CDR3nt: TGCGCCAGCAGCTTCACGGGGGATGGGCGCACCAAGCGAGAGACCCAGTACTTC; abundance: .; d_gene: .; v_gene: TRBV5-1; j_gene: TRBJ2-5
CDR3aa: CASSFRGGQPQHF; CDR3nt: TGTGCCAGCAGTTTTAGGGGTGGACAGCCCCAGCATTTT; abundance: .; d_gene: .; v_gene: TRBV28; j_gene: TRBJ1-5
CDR3aa: CASSLVIAYNEQFF; CDR3nt: TGTGCCAGCAGCTTGGTTATCGCCTACAATGAGCAGTTCTTC; abundance: .; d_gene: .; v_gene: TRBV7-2; j_gene: TRBJ2-1
CDR3aa: CASSFGGRDPTDTQYF; CDR3nt: TGTGCCAGCAGTTTTGGCGGGAGGGATCCCACAGATACGCAGTATTTT; abundance: .; d_gene: TRBD2; v_gene: TRBV28; j_gene: TRBJ2-3
CDR3aa: CSASRVRGYTF; CDR3nt: TGCAGTGCTAGCCGGGTCAGAGGCTACACCTTC; abundance: .; d_gene: .; v_gene: TRBV20-1; j_gene: TRBJ1-2
CDR3aa: CASSQFGGSSYEQYF; CDR3nt: TGTGCCAGCAGCCAATTTGGGGGCAGCTCCTACGAGCAGTACTTC; abundance: .; d_gene: .; v_gene: TRBV4-2; j_gene: TRBJ2-7
CDR3aa: CASRLQGAAGNTIYF; CDR3nt: TGTGCCAGCAGGCTACAGGGGGCAGCTGGAAACACCATATATTTT; abundance: .; d_gene: TRBD1; v_gene: TRBV27; j_gene: TRBJ1-3
CDR3aa: CASSLGQGNTEAFF; CDR3nt: TGTGCCAGCTCACTTGGACAGGGAAACACTGAAGCTTTCTTT; abundance: .; d_gene: TRBD1; v_gene: TRBV18; j_gene: TRBJ1-1
CDR3aa: CASSTHSGVTGELFF; CDR3nt: TGTGCCAGCAGCACCCATAGTGGGGTTACCGGGGAGCTGTTTTTT; abundance: .; d_gene: .; v_gene: TRBV11-2; j_gene: TRBJ2-2